Described below is a single TCR beta chain sequence and its context. The CDR3 is made up of 14 amino acids. V dropped 4 bases and J dropped 4 bases, with 14 bases sitting between them. Germline V gives CDR1 SGHDT, CDR2 YYEEEE. TCRdb's copy holds only in-frame clones and misses some; the assay was immunoSEQ multiplex PCR. The top ten hold approximately 2.2% of the sample, which has 75,000 to 100,000 clones, over 80% seen once. The sample comes from a study of T cell changes during pregnancy in multiple sclerosis. The source of this sequence is a female donor with multiple sclerosis, enrolled in a pregnancy study. The sequenced sample was peripheral blood, obtained after pregnancy. V usage is TRBV5-6 and J usage is TRBJ1-2, with TRBD1 as a possible D gene (5 bases). The CDR3 sequence: CASSGLRGLYGYTF. CDR3 nucleotides: TGTGCCAGCAGCGGTCTACGGGGACTCTATGGCTACACCTTC.